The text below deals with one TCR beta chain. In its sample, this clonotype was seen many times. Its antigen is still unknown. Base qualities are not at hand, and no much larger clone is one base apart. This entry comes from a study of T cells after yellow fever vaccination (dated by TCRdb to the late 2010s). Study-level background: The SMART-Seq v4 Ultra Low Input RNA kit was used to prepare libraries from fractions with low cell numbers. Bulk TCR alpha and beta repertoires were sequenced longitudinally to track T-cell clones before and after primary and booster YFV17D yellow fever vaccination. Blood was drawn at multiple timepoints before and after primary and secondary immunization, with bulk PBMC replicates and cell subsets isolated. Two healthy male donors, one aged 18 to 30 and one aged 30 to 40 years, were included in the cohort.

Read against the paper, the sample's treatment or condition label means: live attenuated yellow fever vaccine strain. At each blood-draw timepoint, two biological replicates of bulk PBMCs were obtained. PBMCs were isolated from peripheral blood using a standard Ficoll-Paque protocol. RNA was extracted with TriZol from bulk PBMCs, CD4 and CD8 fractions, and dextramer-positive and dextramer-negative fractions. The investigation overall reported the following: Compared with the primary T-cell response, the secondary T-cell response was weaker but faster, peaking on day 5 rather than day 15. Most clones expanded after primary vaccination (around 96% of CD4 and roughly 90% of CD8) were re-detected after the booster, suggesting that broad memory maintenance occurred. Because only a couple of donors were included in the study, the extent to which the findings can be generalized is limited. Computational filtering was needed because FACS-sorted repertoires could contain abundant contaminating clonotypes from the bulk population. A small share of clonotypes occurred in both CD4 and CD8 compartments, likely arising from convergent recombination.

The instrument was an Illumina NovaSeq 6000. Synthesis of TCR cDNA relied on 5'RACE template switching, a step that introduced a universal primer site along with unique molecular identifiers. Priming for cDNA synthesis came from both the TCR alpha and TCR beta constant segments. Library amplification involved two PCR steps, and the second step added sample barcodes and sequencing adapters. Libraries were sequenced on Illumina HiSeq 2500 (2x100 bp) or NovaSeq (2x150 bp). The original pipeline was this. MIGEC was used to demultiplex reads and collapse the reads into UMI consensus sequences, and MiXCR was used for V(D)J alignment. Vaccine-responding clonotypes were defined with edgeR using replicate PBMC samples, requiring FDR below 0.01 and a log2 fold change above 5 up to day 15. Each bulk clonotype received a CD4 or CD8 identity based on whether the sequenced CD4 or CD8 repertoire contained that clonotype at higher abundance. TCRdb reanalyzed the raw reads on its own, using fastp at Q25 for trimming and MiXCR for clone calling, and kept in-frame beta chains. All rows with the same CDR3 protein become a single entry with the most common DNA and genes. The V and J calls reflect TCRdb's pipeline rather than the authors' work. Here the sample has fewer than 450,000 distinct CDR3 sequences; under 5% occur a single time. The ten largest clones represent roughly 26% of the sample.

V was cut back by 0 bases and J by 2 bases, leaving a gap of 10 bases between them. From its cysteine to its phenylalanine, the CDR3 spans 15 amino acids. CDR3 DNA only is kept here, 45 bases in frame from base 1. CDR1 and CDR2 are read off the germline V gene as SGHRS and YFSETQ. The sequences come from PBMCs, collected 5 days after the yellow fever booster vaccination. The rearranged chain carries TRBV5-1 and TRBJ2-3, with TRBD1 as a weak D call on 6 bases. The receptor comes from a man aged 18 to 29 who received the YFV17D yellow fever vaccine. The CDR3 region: CASSLEGQFTDTQYF. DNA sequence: TGCGCCAGCAGCTTGGAAGGACAGTTCACAGATACGCAGTATTTT.